This T cell receptor beta chain came from a study of T cells in Graves' hyperthyroidism and ophthalmopathy. RNA transcripts yielded amplified TCR beta CDR3 regions. The HTBI set primed first-round TCR CDR3 RT-PCR. Using its own MiXCR run on the multiplex PCR reads, TCRdb lists one record per CDR3 protein. The repertoire includes about 640,000 distinct CDR3 sequences, 20% of them detected once, and around a third sits in the top ten. The CDR3 loop spans 17 amino acids. Looked up from germline, CDR1 is MNHNS and CDR2 is SASEGT. Trimming removed 3 bases from V and 6 bases from J, with 21 bases in between.

The chain carries TRBV6-1 and TRBJ1-5; tentatively, D is TRBD1 (5 bases). The clonotype was recovered from a man aged 25 to 40 with Graves' ophthalmopathy. Material: blood. The CDR3 DNA follows: TGTGCCAGCAGTGAGGGGGGGGGGGGGGAAAATGGTCAGCCCCAGCATTTT. This encodes CASSEGGGGENGQPQHF.